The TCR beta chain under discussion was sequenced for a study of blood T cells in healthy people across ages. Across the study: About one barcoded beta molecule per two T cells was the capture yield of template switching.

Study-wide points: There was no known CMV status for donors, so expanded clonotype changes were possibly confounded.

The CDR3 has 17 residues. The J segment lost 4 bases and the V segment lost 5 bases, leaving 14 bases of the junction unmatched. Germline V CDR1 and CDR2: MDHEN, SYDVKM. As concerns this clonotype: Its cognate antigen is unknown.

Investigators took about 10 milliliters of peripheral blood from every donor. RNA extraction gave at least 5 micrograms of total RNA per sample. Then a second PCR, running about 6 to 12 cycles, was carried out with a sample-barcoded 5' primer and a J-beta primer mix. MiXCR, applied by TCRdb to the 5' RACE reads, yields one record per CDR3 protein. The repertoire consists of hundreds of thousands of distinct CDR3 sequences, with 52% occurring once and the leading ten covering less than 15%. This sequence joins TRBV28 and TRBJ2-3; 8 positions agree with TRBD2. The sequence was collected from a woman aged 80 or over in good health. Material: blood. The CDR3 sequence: CASSDTSGDPMADTQYF. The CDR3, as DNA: TGTGCCAGCAGTGATACTAGCGGCGACCCAATGGCAGATACGCAGTATTTT.